Each of the 6 T cell receptor beta chains below was sequenced from the same sample in a study of resident and recirculating memory T cells in vitiligo. Generated by immunoSEQ multiplex PCR, the TCRdb table keeps only in-frame clones and is missing some. The sample includes more than 65,000 clones, approximately 91% seen only once; the top ten take less than 5%. Input material: blood. The receptors here all came from a male donor with vitiligo.

This chain uses TRBV18 with TRBJ1-1, with TRBD1 identical over 8 bases. The CDR3 is made up of 16 amino acids. The germline gives CDR1 KGHSH, CDR2 LQKENI. Trimming took 2 bases from V and 1 from J; bases not matched to a gene: 6. The DNA of the CDR3 is TGTGCCAGCTCACCATTGACAGGGGTCGCGAACACTGAAGCTTTCTTT. Protein product: CASSPLTGVANTEAFF.

V usage is TRBV7-2 and J usage is TRBJ1-2; 9 bases are a match to TRBD1. CDR3 size: 14 residues. CDR1 is SGHTA and CDR2 is FQGNSA in the germline V gene. Trimming cost V 3 bases and J 8 bases; bases outside gene matches: 7. The CDR3 loop reads CASSFGTGIVGYTF. The CDR3 DNA is TGTGCCAGCAGCTTTGGGACAGGGATCGTGGGCTACACCTTC.

The count of this clone is one. The rearrangement links TRBV7-3 to TRBJ2-1, with 12 nucleotides matching TRBD2. CDR3 length: 15 residues. Per the germline V gene, CDR1 is SGHTA and CDR2 is FQGTGA. The V and J ends lost 2 bases and 9 bases, in that order; junction bases with no gene match: 5. CDR3 loop: CASSLLAGGPGEQFF. The CDR3 coding sequence is TGTGCCAGCAGCTTACTAGCGGGGGGGCCGGGTGAGCAGTTCTTC.

V and J are TRBV14 and TRBJ2-3, with D hard to call. In germline, CDR1 is SGHDN, CDR2 FVKESK. The germline V and J ends were trimmed by 1 base and 8 bases, with 7 bases remaining between them. This CDR3 has 12 residues. The CDR3 bases are TGTGCCAGCAGCCAAGGACAAGCTACGCAGTATTTT. The encoded protein is CASSQGQATQYF.

V usage is TRBV5-1 and J usage is TRBJ2-7; TRBD1 might be the D (5 bases). The CDR3 is 15 residues long. Germline V CDR1 and CDR2: SGHRS, YFSETQ. The germline V and J ends were trimmed by 2 bases and 7 bases, with 19 bases remaining between them. The CDR3 sequence is CASSFGSLTAGEQYF. The CDR3 nucleotides are TGCGCCAGCAGCTTTGGATCCCTGACAGCCGGGGAGCAGTACTTC.

J is TRBJ2-7 and V is TRBV7-9; no reliable D call. The V gene lost 4 bases and the J gene lost 4 bases, with 5 bases spanning the gap. CDR1 SEHNR and CDR2 FQNEAQ come from the germline V gene (reference sequence). This CDR3 has 11 amino acids. In DNA, the CDR3 is TGTGCCAGCAGCTCCCAATACGAGCAGTACTTC. Translation: CASSSQYEQYF.